The source of this TCR beta chain is a study of blood T cell repertoires in COVID-19. Authors' methods: Amplification of reference gene primers provided the estimated nucleated cell counts. Clones were read by immunoSEQ multiplex PCR, and TCRdb kept only the in-frame ones, dropping some. V, J and clone size reflect that table, while D and trimming were determined from the DNA. The table has tens of thousands of clones, more than 75% seen once; the top ten hold over 7.5%. Germline CDR1 SGHNT, CDR2 YYREEE (reference sequence). Trimming removed 4 bases from V and 0 bases from J; junction bases left unmatched: 7. This CDR3 comprises 16 residues.

The source material was peripheral blood. V is TRBV5-4 and J is TRBJ1-1; TRBD1 aligns across 9 bases. This clonotype was sampled from a middle-aged man with active COVID-19. CDR3 coding DNA: TGTGCCAGCAGCCCGGGACAGGGAGCGATGAACACTGAAGCTTTCTTT. Its translation is CASSPGQGAMNTEAFF.